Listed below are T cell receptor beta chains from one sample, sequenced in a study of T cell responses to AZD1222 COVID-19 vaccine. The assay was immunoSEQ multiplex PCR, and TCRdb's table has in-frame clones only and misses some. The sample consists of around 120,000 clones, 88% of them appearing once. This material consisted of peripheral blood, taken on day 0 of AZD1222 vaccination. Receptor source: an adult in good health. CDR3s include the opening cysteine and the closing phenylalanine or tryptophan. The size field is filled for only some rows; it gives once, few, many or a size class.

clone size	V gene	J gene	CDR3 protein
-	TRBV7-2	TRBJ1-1	CASSRDGNTEAFF
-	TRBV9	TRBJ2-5	CASSVLGGQETQYF
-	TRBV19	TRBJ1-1	CASSIGVQRAYEAFF
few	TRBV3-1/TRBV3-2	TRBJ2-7	CASSLRTATRNEQYF
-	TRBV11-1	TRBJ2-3	CASSQGTSGVADTQYF
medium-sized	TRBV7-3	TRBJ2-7	CASSPGGTYEQYF
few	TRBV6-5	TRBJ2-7	CASTAGDRPSLYF
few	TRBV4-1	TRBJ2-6	CASSPQGRISGANVLTF
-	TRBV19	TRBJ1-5	CASRSPGRGFQPQHF
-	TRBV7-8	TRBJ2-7	CASTPRSSYEQYF
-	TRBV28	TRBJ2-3	CASSDTWTSADTQYF
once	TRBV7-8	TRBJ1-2	CASSSSVGQNYGYTF
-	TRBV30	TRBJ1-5	CAWSGSLSNQPQHF
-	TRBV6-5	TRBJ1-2	CASSSRTDNYGYTF
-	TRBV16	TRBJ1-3	CASSQLGQGASGNTIYF
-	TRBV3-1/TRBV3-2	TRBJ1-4	CASSRQGEEEKLFF
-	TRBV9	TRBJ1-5	CASSVAGGVNQPQHF
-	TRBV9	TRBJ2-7	CASSVGGSSGEYEQYF
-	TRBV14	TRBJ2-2	CASSRTPNTGELFF
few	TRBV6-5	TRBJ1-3	CASVPWEGAGNTIYF
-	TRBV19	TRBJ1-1	CASSMGRLIEAFF
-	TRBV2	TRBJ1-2	CASSEPQDHYGYTF
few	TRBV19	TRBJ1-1	CASSIITGQANTEAFF
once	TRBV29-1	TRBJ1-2	CSVKLHGSRGYTF
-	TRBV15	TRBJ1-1	CATSRDTTGEAFF
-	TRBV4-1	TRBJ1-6	CASSPGANSPLHF
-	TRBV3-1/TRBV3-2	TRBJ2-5	CASSQEPPVRAGAQETQYF
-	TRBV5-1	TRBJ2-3	CASSLDPGSTDTQYF
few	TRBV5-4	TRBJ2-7	CASSRSEVNEQYF
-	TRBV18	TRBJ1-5	CASSPPGTGGQPQHF
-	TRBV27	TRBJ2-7	CASSLSWPSRTYEQYF
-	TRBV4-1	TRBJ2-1	CASSQAASGGASSEQFF
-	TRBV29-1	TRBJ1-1	CSATGNTEAFF
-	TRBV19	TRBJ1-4	CASSDQGGLNEKLFF
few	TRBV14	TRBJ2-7	CASSPRAASGGEQYF
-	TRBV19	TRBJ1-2	CAIWEGDGYTF
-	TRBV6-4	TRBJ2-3	CASSVQGPTDTQYF
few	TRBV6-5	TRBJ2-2	CASRTTYFGELFF
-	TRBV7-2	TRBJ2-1	CASSLDPRGTHNEQFF
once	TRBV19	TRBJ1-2	CASSGGGTLYGYTF
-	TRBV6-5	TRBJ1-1	CASRIRDSYTEAFF
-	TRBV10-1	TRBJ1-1	CASRRTRGTEAFF
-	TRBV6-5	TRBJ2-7	CASRPTSGISYEQYF
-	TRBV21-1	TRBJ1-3	CASIRDRSSSGNTIYF
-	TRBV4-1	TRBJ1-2	CASSQDPQSGAPYGYTF
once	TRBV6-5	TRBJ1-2	CASSPWDRGGYTF
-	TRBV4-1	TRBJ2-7	CASSQAGRMTSSYEQYF
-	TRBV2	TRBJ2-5	CASVDSDLKETQYF
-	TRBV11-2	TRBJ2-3	CASSLAVAGTWDTQYF
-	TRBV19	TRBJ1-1	CASRGAWAVNTEAFF
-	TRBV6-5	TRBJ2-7	CASDRGFGEQYF
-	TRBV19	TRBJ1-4	CASSRLAGVDEKLFF
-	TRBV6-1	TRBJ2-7	CASSESQSASKYF
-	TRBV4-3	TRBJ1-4	CASSQGRWTGGEEKLFF
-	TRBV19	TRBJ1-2	CATTGRPPSNYGYTF
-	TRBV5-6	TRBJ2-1	CASSLARLAYNEQFF
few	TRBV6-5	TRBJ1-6	CASSYYNNSPLHF